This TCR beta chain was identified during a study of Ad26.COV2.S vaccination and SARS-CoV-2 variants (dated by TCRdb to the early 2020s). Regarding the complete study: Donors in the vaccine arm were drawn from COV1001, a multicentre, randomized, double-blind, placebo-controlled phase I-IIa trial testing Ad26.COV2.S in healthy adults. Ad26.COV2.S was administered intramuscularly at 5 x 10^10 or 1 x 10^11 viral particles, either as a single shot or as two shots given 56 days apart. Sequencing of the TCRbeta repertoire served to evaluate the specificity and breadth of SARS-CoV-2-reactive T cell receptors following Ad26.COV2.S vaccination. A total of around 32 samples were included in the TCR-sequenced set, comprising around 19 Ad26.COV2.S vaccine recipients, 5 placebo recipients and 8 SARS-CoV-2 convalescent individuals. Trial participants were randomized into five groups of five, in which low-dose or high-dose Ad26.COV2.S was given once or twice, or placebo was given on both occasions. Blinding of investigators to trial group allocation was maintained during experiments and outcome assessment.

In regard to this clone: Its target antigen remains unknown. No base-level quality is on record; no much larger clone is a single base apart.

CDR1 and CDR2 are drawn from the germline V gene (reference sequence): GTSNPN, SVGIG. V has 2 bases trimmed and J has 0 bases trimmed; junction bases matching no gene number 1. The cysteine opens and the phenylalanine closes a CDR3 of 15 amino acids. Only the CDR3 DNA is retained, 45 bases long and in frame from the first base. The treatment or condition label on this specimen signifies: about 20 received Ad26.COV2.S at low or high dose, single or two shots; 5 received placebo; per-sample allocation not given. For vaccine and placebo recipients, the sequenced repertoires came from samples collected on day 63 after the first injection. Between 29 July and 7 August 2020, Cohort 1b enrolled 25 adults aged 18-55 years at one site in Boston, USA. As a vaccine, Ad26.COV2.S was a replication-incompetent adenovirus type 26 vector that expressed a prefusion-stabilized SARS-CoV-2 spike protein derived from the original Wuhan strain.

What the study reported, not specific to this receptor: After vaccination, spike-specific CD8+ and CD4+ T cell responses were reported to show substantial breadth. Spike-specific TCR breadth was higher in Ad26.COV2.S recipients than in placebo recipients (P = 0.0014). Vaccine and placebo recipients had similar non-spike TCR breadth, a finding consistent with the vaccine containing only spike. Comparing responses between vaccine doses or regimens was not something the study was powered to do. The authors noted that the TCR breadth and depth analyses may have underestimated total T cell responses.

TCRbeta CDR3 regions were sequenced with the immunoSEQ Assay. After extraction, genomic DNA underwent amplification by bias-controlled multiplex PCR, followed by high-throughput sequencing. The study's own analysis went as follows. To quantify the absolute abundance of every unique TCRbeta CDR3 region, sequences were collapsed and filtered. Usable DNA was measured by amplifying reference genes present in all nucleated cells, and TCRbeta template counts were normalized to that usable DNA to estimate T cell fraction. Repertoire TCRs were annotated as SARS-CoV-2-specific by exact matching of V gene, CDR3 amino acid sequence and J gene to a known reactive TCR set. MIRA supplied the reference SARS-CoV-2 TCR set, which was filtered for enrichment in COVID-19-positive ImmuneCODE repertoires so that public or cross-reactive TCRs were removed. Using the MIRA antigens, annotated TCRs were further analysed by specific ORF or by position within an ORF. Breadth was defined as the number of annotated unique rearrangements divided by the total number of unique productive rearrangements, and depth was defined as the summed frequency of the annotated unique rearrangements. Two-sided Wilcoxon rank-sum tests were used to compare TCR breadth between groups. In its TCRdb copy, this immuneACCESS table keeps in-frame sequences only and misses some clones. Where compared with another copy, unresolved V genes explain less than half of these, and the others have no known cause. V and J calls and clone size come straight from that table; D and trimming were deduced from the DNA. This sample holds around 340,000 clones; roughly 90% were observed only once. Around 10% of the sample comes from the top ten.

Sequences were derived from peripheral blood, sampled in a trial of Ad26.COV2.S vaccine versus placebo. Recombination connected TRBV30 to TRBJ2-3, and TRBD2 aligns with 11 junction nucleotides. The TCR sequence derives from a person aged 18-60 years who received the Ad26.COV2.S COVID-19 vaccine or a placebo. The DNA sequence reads TGTGCCTGGAGTAGGACTAGCGGGAGCACAGATACGCAGTATTTT. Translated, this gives CAWSRTSGSTDTQYF.